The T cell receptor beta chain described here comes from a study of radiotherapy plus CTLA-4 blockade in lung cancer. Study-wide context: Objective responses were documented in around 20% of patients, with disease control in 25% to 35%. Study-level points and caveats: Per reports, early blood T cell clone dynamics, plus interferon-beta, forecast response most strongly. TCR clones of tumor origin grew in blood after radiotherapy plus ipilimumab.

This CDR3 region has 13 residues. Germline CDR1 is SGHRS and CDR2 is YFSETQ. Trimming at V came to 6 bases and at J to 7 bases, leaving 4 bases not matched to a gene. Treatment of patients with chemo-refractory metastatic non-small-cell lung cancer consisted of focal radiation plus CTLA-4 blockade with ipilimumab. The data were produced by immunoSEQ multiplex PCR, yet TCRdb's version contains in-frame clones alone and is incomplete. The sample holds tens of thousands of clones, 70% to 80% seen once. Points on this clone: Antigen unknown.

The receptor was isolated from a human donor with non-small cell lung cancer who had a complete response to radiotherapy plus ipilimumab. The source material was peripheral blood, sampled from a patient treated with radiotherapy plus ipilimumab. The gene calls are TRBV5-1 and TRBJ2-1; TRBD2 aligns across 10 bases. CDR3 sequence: CASTGLARNEQFF. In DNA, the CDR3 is TGCGCCAGCACGGGACTAGCGAGGAATGAGCAGTTCTTC.